This TCR beta chain is from a study of control samples from healthy donors and cancer patients. Profiling relied on immunoSEQ multiplex PCR, and the TCRdb table lists in-frame clones only, not all of them. The data contain approximately 99,000 clones, almost 85% of them seen just once; the ten biggest clones take up around 6.6%. This TCR came from a man in his late teens or twenties in good health. Sample: blood.

CDR3 DNA: TGTGCCAGTACAAAGCTGTTGTTAAGGGGGCTAGGTGAAAAACTGTTTTTT. The encoded protein is CASTKLLLRGLGEKLFF. The chain is built from TRBV2 and TRBJ1-4, with 7 positions matching TRBD1. The CDR3 is made up of 17 amino acids. V lost 9 bases, J lost 7 bases, and 20 bases stayed unmatched. Germline values: CDR1 SNHLY, CDR2 FYNNEI.